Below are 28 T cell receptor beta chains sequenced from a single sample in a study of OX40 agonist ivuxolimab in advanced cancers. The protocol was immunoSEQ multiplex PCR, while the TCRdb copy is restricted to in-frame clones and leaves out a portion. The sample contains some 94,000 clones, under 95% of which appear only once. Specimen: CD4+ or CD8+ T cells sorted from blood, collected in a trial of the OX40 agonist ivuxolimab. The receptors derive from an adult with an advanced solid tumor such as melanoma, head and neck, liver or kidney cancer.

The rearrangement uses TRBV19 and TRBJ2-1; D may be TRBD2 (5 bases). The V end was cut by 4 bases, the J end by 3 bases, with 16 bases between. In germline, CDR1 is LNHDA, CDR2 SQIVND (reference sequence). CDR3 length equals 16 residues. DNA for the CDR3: TGTGCCAGTAGTACCAACCAACGGGGTATCTACAATGAGCAGTTCTTC. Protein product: CASSTNQRGIYNEQFF.

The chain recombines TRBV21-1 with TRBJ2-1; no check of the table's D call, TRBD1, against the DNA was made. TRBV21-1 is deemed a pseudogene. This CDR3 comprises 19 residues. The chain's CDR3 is CASGEKGWGRPSTDNEQFF. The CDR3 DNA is TGTGCCAGCGGAGAAAAAGGGTGGGGGCGACCCTCGACGGACAATGAGCAGTTCTTC.

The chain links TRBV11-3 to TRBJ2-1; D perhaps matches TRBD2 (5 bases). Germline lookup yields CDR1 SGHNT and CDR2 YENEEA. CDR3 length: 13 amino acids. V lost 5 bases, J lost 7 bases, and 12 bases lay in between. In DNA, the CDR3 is TGTGCCAGCAGCACTTTCGGGAAAAATGAGCAGTTCTTC. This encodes CASSTFGKNEQFF.

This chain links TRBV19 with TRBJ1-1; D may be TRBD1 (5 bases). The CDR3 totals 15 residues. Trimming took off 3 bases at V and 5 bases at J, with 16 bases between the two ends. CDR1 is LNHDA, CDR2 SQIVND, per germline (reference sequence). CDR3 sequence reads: CASSIVWGSGTEAFF. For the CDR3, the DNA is TGTGCCAGTAGTATTGTTTGGGGGAGTGGGACTGAAGCTTTCTTT.

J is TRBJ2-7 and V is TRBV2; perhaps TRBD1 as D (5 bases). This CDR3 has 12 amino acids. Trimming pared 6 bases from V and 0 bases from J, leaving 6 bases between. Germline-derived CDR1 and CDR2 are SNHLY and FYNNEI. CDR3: CASRGDSYEQYF. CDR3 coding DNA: TGTGCCAGCAGAGGGGACTCCTACGAGCAGTACTTC.

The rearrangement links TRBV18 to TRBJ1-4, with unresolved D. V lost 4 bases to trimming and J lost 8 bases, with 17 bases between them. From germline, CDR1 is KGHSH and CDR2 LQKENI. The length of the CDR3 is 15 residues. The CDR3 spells CASSLGLERWEKLFF. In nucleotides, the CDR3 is TGTGCCAGCTCACTTGGACTGGAACGATGGGAAAAACTGTTTTTT.

CDR3 DNA: TGTGCCAGCTCACCTGGACAGGTGGGGGCCAACGTCCTGACTTTC. It translates to CASSPGQVGANVLTF. The rearrangement uses TRBV18 and TRBJ2-6; 7 bases align to TRBD1. Germline V gene sequence: CDR1 KGHSH, CDR2 LQKENI. Trimming removed 3 bases from V and 4 bases from J; junction bases left unmatched: 3. The CDR3 runs 15 residues.

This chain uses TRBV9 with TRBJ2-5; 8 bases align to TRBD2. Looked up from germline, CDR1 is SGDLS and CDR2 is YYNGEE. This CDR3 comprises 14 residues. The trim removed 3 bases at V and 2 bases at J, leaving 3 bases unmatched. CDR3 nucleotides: TGTGCCAGCAGCGCGGGACTAGGGCAAGAGACCCAGTACTTC. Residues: CASSAGLGQETQYF. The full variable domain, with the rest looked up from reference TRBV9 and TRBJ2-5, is DSGVTQTPKHLITATGQRVTLRCSPRSGDLSVYWYQQSLDQGLQFLIQYYNGEERAKGNILERFSAQQFPDLHSELNLSSLELGDSALYFCASSAGLGQETQYFGPGTRLLVL.

CDR3 nucleotides: TGTGCCAGCAGTCCCGGACAGATCTCCTACGAGCAGTACTTC. Its translation: CASSPGQISYEQYF. V and J are TRBV6-6 and TRBJ2-7, with D perhaps matching TRBD1 (6 bases). Trimming pared 5 bases from V and 0 bases from J, leaving 11 bases between. This CDR3 contains 14 residues. The V gene's germline CDR1 is MNHNY and CDR2 SVGAGI (reference sequence).

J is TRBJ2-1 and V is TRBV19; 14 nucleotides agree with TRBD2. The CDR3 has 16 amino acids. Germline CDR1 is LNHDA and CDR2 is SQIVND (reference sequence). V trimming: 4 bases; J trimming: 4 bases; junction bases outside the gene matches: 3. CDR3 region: CASSTWTSGGYNEQFF. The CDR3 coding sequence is TGTGCCAGTAGTACCTGGACTAGCGGGGGGTACAATGAGCAGTTCTTC.

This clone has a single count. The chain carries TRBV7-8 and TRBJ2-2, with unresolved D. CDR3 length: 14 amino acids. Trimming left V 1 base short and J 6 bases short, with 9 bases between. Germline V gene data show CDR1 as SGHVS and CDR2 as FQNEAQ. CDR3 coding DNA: TGTGCCAGCAGCTTAGGGGTCGGAGCCGGGGAGCTGTTTTTT. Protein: CASSLGVGAGELFF. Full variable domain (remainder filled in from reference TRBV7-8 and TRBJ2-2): GAGVSQSPRYKVAKRGQDVALRCDPISGHVSLFWYQQALGQGPEFLTYFQNEAQLDKSGLPSDRFFAERPEGSVSTLKIQRTQQEDSAVYLCASSLGVGAGELFFGEGSRLTVL.

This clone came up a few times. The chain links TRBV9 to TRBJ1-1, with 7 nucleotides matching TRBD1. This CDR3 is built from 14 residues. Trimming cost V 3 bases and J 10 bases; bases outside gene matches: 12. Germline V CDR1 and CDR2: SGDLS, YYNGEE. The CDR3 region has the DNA TGTGCCAGCAGCGCGGAGACAGGGTTCAGGGGAGCTTTCTTT. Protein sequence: CASSAETGFRGAFF.

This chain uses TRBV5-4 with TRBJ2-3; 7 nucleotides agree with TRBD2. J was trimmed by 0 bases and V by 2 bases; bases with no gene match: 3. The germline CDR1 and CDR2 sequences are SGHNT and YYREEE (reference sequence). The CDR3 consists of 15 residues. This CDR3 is CASSFGGGSTDTQYF. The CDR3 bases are TGTGCCAGCAGCTTTGGCGGGGGTAGCACAGATACGCAGTATTTT.

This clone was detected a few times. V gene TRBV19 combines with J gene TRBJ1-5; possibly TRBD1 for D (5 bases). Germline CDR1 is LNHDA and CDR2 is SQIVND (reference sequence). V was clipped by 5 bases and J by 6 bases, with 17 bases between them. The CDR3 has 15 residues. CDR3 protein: CASSPRQRTGQPQHF. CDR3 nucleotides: TGTGCCAGTAGTCCTCGACAGAGGACCGGTCAGCCCCAGCATTTT.

The CDR3 loop reads CASSQDTTAIEDGYTF. Here the CDR3 DNA reads TGCGCCAGCAGCCAAGATACGACAGCCATTGAGGATGGCTACACCTTC. The gene calls are TRBV4-3 and TRBJ1-2, with D possibly being TRBD1 (5 bases). With 0 bases removed from V and 6 bases from J, the gap between germline ends came to 17 bases. Germline CDR1 LGHNA, CDR2 YSLEER. The length of the CDR3 is 16 residues.

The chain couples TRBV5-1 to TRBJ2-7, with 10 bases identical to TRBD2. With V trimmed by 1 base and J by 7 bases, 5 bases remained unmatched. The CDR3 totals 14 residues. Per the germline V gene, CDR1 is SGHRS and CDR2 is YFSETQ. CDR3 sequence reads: CASSLRDSGREQYF. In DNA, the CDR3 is TGCGCCAGCAGCTTGAGGGATAGCGGGAGGGAGCAGTACTTC.

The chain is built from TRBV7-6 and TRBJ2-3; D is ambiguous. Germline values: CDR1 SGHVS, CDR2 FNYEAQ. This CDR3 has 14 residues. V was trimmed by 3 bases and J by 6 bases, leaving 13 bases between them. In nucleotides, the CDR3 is TGTGCCAGCAGCTTTCCGGTCGGCTGGGATACGCAGTATTTT. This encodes CASSFPVGWDTQYF.

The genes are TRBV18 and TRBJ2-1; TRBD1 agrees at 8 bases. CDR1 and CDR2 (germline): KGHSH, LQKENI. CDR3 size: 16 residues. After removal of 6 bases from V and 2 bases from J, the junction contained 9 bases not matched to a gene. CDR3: CASSPGRQGTYNEQFF. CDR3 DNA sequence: TGTGCCAGCTCTCCAGGAAGACAGGGGACCTACAATGAGCAGTTCTTC.

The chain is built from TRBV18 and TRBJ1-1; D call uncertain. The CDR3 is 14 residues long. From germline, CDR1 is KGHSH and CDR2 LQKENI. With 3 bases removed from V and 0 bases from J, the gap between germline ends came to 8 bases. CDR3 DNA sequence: TGTGCCAGCTCACCCGGCGGACTGAACACTGAAGCTTTCTTT. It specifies CASSPGGLNTEAFF.

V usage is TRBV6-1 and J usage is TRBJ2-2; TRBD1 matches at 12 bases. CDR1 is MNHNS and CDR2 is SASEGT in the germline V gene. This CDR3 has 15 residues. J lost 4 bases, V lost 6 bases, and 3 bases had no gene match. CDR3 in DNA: TGTGCCAGCAGGGGACAGGGGGCGGGCACCGGGGAGCTGTTTTTT. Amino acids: CASRGQGAGTGELFF.

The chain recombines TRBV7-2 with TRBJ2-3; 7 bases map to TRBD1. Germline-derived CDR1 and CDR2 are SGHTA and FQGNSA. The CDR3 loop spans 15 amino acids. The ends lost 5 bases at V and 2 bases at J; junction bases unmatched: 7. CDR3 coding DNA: TGTGCCAGCAGCAAGGGACAGCCGTCCACAGATACGCAGTATTTT. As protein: CASSKGQPSTDTQYF.

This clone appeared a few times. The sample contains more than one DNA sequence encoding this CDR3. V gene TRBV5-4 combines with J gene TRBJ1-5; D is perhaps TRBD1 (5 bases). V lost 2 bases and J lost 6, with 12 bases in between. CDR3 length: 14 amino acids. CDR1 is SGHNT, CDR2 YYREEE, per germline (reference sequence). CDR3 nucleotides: TGTGCCAGCAGCTTCGGGGGGGAGGGTCAGCCCCAGCATTTT. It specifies CASSFGGEGQPQHF.

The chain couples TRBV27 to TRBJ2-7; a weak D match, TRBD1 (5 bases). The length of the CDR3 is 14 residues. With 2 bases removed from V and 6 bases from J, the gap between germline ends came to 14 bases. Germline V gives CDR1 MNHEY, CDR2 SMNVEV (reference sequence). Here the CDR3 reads CASSLNGAVLEQYF. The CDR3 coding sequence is TGTGCCAGCAGTTTAAATGGGGCGGTTCTCGAGCAGTACTTC.

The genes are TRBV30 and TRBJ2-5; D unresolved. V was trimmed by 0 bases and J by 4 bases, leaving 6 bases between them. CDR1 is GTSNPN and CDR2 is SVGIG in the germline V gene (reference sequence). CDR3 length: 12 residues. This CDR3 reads CAWSVRRETQYF. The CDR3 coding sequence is TGTGCCTGGAGTGTACGCAGAGAGACCCAGTACTTC.

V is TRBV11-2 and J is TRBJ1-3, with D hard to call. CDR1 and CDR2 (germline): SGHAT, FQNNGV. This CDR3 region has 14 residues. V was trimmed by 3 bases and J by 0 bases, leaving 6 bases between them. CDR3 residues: CASSLGSSGNTIYF. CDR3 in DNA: TGTGCCAGCAGCTTGGGAAGCTCTGGAAACACCATATATTTT.

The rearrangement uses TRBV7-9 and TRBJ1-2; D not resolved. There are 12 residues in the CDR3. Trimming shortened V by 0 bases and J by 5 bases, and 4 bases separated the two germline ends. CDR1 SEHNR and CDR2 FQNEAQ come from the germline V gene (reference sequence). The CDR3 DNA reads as TGTGCCAGCAGCTTAGCTGGGTATGGCTACACCTTC. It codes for CASSLAGYGYTF.

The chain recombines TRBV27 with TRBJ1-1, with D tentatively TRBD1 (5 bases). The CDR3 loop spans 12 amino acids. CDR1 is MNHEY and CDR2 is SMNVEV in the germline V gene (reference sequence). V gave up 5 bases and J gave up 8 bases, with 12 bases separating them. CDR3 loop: CASSRGATEAFF. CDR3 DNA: TGTGCCAGCAGTCGAGGGGCGACCGAAGCTTTCTTT.

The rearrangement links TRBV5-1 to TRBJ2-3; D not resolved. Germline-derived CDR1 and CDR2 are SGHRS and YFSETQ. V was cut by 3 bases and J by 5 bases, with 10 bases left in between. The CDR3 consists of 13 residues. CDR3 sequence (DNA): TGCGCCAGCAGCTCGGCAGCTGGAGATACGCAGTATTTT. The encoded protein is CASSSAAGDTQYF.